This TCR beta chain was identified during a study of CD8+ T cells in alopecia areata (dated by TCRdb to 2016 to 2019). Broadly, across the study: The treated patients took part in an open-label pilot trial in which moderate-to-severe alopecia areata was treated with oral tofacitinib at 5 to 10 mg twice daily. Patients received tofacitinib for 6 to 18 months and were then followed off drug for 6 months to check for delayed response and recurrence. The SALT score, which quantifies the percentage of affected scalp surface area, was used to measure disease severity in treated patients. In both human patients and the C3H/HeJ mouse model, the study applied high-throughput TCRbeta sequencing to look at T cell clonal expansion in alopecia areata. In humans, TCRbeta sequencing was performed on scalp tissue and on sorted CD4+ and CD8+ peripheral blood T cells from healthy controls and from patients with patchy or totalis/universalis alopecia areata. Tofacitinib-treated patients had biopsies at baseline and at 4 and 24 weeks of treatment, with a later scalp biopsy in several patients. Scalp clonality was compared across normal scalp (n=4), patchy alopecia areata scalp (n=8), and alopecia totalis/universalis scalp (n=8). RNA came from the PAXgene miRNA kit for fixed scalp, the miRNeasy kit for PBMCs, and the RNeasy kit for mouse skin. Amplification of TCRbeta CDR3 regions was done by immunoSEQ multiplex PCR using 35 Vbeta forward primers and 13 Jbeta reverse primers.

Beyond this particular receptor, the publication reports: Scalp TCR repertoire analysis is complicated because resident alphabeta T cells in normal human skin are also sequenced, whereas mouse skin is dominated by gammadelta T cells. Compared with mice, TCR sequences shared between patients were less clear, possibly partly because of HLA diversity across the patient population. During tofacitinib treatment, many expanded lesional clones stuck around in both scalp and blood, and this persistence may partly explain why relapse happens after treatment is stopped. Higher clonality and more expanded CD8+ clones were observed in lesional scalp than in normal scalp, particularly in alopecia totalis/universalis, a finding suggestive of antigenic drive. Scalp clonality and the number of expanded CD8+ clones among the top 100 scalp clones were significantly decreased by tofacitinib. The treated cohort was small, with a single nonresponder, so links between baseline CD8+ expansion and response need larger studies.

Library preparation used the immunoSEQ multiplex PCR assay. RNA was extracted from all samples and reverse transcribed into cDNA as template for TCR sequencing. First-strand cDNA was synthesized using SuperScript III with a 2:1 mix of oligo-dT and random hexamers. Amplification bias was assessed with a synthetic immune receptor repertoire, and residual bias was removed computationally. The original methods were these. Raw reads were preprocessed to remove errors, and CDR3 was defined according to IMGT conventions as the region from the conserved cysteine to phenylalanine. Clonality was computed as 1 minus the Shannon entropy, with the entropy normalized by log2 of the number of productive unique TCRs. CD4 or CD8 identity of scalp clones was inferred by cross-referencing scalp TCRbeta sequences with sorted blood CD4 and CD8 repertoires. In TCRdb, the immuneACCESS table is reduced to in-frame sequences with V and J assigned. These tables do not hold every clone; where another copy was compared, an unresolved V gene accounts for under half, and the others remain unexplained. The V and J calls and clone size are taken from that table; D and trimming were inferred from the DNA. The sample table lists about 210,000 clones, under 70% of them with a count of one. In total, the top ten clones hold roughly 1.2% of the sample.

The sample's treatment or condition label, in plain terms: oral pan-JAK inhibitor, 5-10 mg twice daily. From alopecia areata patients, peripheral blood was collected along with lesional scalp punch biopsies. PBMCs were isolated by density centrifugation and stained for CD3, CD4 and CD8, after which CD4+ and CD8+ T cells were sorted on a FACSAria. Including the terminal cysteine and phenylalanine, the CDR3 comprises 14 residues. Only CDR3 DNA is held: 42 bases, read in frame from base 1. The germline V gene gives CDR1 as SQVTM and CDR2 as ANQGSEA. V sheds 4 bases and J sheds 1 base, leaving 10 bases between their ends. A word on this clone: What antigen it recognizes has not been identified. No per-base quality is available; no much larger clone lies one base away.

The receptor was isolated from a human donor with alopecia areata. The specimen comprised CD4+ T cells sorted from blood, sampled around week 46, from a patient treated with tofacitinib. The sequence joins TRBV29-1 to TRBJ2-2; no D gene can be assigned with confidence. DNA sequence: TGCAGCGTTGCTCAACATGTGAACACCGGGGAGCTGTTTTTT. It translates to CSVAQHVNTGELFF.